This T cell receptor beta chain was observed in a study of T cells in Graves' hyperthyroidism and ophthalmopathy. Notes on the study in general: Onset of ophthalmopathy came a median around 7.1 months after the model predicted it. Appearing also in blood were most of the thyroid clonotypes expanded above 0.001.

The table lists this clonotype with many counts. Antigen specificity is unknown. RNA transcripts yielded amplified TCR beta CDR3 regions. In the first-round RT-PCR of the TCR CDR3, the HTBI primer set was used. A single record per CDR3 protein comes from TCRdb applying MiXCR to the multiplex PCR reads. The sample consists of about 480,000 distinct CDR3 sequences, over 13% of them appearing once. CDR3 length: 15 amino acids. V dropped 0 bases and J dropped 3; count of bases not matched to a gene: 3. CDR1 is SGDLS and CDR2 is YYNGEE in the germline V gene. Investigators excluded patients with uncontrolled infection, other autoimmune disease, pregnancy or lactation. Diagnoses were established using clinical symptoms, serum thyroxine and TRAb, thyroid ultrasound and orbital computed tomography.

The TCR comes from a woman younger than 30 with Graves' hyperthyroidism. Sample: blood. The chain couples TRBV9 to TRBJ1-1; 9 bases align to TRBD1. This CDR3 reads CASSVGGQGYTEAFF. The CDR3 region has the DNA TGTGCCAGCAGCGTAGGGGGACAGGGATACACTGAAGCTTTCTTT.